This T cell receptor beta chain was sequenced during a study of a mutant IDH1 vaccine in newly diagnosed glioma. The protocol was immunoSEQ multiplex PCR, while the TCRdb copy is restricted to in-frame clones and leaves out a portion. The sample holds 35,000 to 40,000 clones; roughly four fifths are singletons and the top ten take 5.1%. V lost 0 bases and J lost 0; bases outside the gene matches: 11. Germline CDR1 LGHNA, CDR2 YSLEER. This CDR3 contains 19 residues. Time point here: week 23, last vaccination. A single vaccine dose contained 300 ug of mutant IDH1 20-mer peptide, and topical imiquimod was used with it. As regards this clone: What it recognizes is unknown.

The receptor comes from a man aged 40-49 years with glioma. The sequencing used PBMCs, collected from a glioma patient whose treatment included an IDH1 peptide vaccine. V usage is TRBV4-3 and J usage is TRBJ2-1; 7 bases align to TRBD2. Here the CDR3 DNA reads TGCGCCAGCAGCCAAGATCTATTGATGGGCGGGAGCTCCTACAATGAGCAGTTCTTC. As protein: CASSQDLLMGGSSYNEQFF.